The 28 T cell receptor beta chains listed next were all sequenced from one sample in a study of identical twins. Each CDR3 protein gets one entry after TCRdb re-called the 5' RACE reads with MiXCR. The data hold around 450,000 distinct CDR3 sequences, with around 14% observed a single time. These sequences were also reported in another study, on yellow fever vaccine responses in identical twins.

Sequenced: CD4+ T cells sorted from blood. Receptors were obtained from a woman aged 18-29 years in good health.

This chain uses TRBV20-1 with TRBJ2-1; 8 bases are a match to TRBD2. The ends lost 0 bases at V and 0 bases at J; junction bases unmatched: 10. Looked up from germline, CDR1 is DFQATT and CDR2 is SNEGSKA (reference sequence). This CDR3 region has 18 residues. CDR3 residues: CSARDPRGGQSSYNEQFF. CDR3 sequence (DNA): TGCAGTGCTAGAGATCCCCGGGGGGGCCAGAGCTCCTACAATGAGCAGTTCTTC.

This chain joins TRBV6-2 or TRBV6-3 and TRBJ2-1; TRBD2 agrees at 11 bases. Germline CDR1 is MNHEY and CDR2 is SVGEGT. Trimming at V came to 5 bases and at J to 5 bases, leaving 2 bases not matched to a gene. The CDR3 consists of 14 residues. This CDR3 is CASSPGLADNEQFF. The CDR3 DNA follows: TGTGCCAGCAGTCCGGGACTAGCGGACAATGAGCAGTTCTTC.

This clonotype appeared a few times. CDR3 in amino acids: CASSPYGTAGEQYF. CDR3 bases: TGTGCCAGCAGCCCATACGGGACAGCAGGAGAGCAGTACTTC. The gene calls are TRBV3-1 and TRBJ2-7, with 7 bases that match TRBD1. CDR3 length: 14 amino acids. Germline lookup yields CDR1 LGHDT and CDR2 YNNKEL (reference sequence). Germline trimming cut 4 bases from V and 7 bases from J; bases unmatched to any gene: 10.

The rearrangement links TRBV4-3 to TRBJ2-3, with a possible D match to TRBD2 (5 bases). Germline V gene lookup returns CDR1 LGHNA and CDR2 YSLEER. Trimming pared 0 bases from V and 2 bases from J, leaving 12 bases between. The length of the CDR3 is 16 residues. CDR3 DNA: TGCGCCAGCAGCCAAGAGAGGCAGCGGTCCACAGATACGCAGTATTTT. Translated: CASSQERQRSTDTQYF.

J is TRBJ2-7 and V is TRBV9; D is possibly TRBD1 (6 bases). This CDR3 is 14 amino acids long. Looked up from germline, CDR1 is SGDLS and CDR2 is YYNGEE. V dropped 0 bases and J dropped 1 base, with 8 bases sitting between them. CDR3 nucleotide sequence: TGTGCCAGCAGCGTAGCAGGACAGTCCTACGAGCAGTACTTC. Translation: CASSVAGQSYEQYF. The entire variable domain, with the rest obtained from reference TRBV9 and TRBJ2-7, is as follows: DSGVTQTPKHLITATGQRVTLRCSPRSGDLSVYWYQQSLDQGLQFLIQYYNGEERAKGNILERFSAQQFPDLHSELNLSSLELGDSALYFCASSVAGQSYEQYFGPGTRLTVT.

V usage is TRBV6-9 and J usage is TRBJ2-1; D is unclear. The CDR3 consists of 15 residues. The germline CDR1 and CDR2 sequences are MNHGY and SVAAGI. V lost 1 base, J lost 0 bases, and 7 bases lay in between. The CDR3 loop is CASSYWKSSYNEQFF. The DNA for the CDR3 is TGTGCCAGCAGTTATTGGAAGAGCTCCTACAATGAGCAGTTCTTC.

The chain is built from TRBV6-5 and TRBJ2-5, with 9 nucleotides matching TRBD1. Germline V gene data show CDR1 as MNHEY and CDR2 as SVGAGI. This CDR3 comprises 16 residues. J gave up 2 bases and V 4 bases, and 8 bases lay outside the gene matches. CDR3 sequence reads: CASSSLGTGRQETQYF. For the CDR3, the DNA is TGTGCCAGCAGTTCCCTCGGGACAGGGAGGCAAGAGACCCAGTACTTC.

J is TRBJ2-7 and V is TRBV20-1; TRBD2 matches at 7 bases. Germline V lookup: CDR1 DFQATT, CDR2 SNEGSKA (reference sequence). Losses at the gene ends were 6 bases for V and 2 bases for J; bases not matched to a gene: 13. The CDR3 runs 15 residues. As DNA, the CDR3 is TGCAGTGCACCCGATTACCGGGACTATGCCTACGAGCAGTACTTC. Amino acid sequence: CSAPDYRDYAYEQYF.

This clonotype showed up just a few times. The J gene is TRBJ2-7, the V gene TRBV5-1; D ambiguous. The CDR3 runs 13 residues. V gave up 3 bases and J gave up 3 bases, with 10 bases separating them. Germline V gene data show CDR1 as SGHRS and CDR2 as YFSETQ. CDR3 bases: TGCGCCAGCAGCTCCGTGGGGTACTACGAGCAGTACTTC. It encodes CASSSVGYYEQYF.

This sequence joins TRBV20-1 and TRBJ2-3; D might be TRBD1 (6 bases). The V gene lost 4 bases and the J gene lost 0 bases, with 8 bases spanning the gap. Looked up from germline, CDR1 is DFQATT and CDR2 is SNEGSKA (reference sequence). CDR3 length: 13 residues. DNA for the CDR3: TGCAGTGCTAAGGGGGAAAGCACAGATACGCAGTATTTT. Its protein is CSAKGESTDTQYF.

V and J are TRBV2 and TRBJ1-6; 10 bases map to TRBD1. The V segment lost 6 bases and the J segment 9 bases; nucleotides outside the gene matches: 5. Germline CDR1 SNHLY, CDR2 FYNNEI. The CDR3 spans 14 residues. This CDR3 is CASRATGGFSPLHF. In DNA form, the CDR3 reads TGTGCCAGCAGGGCGACAGGGGGCTTTTCACCCCTCCACTTT.

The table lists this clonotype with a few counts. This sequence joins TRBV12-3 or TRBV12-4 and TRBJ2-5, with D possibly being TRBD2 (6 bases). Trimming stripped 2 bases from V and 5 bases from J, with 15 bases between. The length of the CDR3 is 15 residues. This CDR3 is CASSLRAGSVETQYF. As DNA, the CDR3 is TGTGCCAGCAGTTTACGGGCCGGGAGCGTCGAGACCCAGTACTTC.

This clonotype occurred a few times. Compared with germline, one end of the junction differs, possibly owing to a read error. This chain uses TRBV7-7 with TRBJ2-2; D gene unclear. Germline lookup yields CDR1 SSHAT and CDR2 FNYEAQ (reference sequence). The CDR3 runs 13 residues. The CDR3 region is CASSADVTGELFF. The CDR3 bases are TGTGCTAGCAGCGCAGACGTGACCGGGGAGCTGTTTTTT.

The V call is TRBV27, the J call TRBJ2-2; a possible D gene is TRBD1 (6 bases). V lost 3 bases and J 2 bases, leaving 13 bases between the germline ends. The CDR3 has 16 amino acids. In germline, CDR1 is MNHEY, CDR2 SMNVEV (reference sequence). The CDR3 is CASSFKRTVNTGELFF. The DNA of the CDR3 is TGTGCCAGCAGTTTTAAGCGGACAGTCAACACCGGGGAGCTGTTTTTT.

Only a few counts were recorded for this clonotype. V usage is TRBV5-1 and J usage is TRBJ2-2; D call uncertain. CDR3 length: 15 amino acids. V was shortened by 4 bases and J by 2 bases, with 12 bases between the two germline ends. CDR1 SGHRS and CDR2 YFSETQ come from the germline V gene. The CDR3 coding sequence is TGCGCCAGCAGCGTGGCGGCAGCAAACACCGGGGAGCTGTTTTTT. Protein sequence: CASSVAAANTGELFF.

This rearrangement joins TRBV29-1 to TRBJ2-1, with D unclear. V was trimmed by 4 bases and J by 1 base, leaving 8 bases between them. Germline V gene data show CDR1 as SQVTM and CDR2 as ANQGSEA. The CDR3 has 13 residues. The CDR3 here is CSVAEPSYNEQFF. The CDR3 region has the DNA TGCAGCGTTGCCGAGCCTTCCTACAATGAGCAGTTCTTC.

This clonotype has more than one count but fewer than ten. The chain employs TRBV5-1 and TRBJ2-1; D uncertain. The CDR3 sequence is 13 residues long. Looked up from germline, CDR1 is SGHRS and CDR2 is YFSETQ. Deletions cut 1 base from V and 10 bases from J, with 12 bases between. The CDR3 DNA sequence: TGCGCCAGCAGCTTGAGGGCCCTTGGCGAGCAGTTCTTC. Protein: CASSLRALGEQFF.

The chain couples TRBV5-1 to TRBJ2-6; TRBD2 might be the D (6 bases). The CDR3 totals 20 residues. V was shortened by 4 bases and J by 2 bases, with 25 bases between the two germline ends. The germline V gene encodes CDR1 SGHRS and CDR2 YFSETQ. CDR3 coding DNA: TGCGCCAGCAGCCCCGGGGGTCCGTGGGAGTCTAGGGCTGGGGCCAACGTCCTGACTTTC. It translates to CASSPGGPWESRAGANVLTF.

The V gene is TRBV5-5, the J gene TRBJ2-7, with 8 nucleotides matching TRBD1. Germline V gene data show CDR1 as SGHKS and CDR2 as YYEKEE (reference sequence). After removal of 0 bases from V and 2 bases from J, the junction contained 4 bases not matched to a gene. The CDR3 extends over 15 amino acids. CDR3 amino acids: CASSLEDRDAYEQYF. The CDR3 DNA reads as TGTGCCAGCAGCTTGGAGGACAGGGATGCCTACGAGCAGTACTTC.

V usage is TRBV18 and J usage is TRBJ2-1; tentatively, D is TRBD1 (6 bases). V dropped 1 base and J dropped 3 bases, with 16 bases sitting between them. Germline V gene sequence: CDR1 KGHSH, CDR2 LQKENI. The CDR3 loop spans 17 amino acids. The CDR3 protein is CASSPLQSQGYYNEQFF. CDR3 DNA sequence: TGTGCCAGCTCACCACTCCAAAGTCAGGGGTACTACAATGAGCAGTTCTTC.

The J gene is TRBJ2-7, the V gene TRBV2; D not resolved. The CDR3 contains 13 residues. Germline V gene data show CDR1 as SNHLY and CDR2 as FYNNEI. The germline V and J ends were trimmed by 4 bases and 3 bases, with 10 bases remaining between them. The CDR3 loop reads CASSVARHYEQYF. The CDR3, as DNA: TGTGCCAGCAGTGTAGCCAGACACTACGAGCAGTACTTC.

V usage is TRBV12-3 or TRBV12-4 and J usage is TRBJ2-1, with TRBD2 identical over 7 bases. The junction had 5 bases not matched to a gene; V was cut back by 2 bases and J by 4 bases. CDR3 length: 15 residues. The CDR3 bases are TGTGCCAGCAGTTTATTCTCCGGGGGGTACAATGAGCAGTTCTTC. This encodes CASSLFSGGYNEQFF.

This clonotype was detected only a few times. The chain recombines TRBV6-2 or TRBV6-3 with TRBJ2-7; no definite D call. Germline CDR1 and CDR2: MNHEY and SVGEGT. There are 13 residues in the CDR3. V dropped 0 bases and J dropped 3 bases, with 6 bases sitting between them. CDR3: CASSYSTVYEQYF. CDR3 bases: TGTGCCAGCAGTTACTCGACGGTCTACGAGCAGTACTTC.

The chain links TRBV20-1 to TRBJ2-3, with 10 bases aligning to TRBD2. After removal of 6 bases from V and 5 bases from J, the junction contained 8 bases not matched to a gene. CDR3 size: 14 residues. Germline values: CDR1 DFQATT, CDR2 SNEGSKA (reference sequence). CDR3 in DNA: TGCAGTGCGAGTAGCGGGGGGCGGGGAGATACGCAGTATTTT. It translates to CSASSGGRGDTQYF.

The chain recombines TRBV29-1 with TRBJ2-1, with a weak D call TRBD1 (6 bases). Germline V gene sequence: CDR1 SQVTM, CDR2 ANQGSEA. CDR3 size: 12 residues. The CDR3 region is CTIQGSKYEQFF. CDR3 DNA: TGCACCATACAGGGTTCGAAATATGAGCAGTTCTTC.

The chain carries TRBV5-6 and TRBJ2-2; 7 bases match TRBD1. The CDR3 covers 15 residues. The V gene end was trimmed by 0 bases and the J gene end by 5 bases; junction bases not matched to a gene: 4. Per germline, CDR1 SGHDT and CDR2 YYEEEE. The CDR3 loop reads CASSLDRGATGELFF. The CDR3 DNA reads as TGTGCCAGCAGCTTGGACAGGGGCGCGACCGGGGAGCTGTTTTTT.

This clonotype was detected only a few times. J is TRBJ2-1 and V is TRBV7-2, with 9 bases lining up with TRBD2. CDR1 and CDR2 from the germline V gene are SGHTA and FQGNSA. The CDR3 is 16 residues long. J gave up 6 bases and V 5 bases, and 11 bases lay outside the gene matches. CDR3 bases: TGTGCCAGCAGCCTAAAGGGACTAGCCCTTCGCAATGAGCAGTTCTTC. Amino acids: CASSLKGLALRNEQFF.

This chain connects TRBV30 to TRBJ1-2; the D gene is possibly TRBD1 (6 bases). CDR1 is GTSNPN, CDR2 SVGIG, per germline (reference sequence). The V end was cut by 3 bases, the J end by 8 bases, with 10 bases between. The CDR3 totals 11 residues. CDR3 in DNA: TGTGCCTGGAGGGGGGCAGGAGGCTACACCTTC. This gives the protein CAWRGAGGYTF. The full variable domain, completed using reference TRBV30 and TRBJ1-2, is SQTIHQWPATLVQPVGSPLSLECTVEGTSNPNLYWYRQAAGRGLQLLFYSVGIGQISSEVPQNLSASRPQDRQFILSSKKLLLSDSGFYLCAWRGAGGYTFGSGTRLTVV.